These T cell receptor beta chains were read from a single sample in a study of T cells in Graves' hyperthyroidism and ophthalmopathy. One entry per CDR3 protein, called by TCRdb with MiXCR from the multiplex PCR reads. Of approximately 370,000 distinct CDR3 sequences in the sample, about 18% were seen once. The sequenced sample was blood. Receptors originate from a young woman with Graves' hyperthyroidism that later progressed to Graves' ophthalmopathy. Each CDR3 is given with its conserved first and last residue. Fields, in order: V gene, clone size, D gene, J gene, CDR3 DNA, CDR3 protein. D genes are given only for firm matches. Clone size is not always given. Where it is, it says once, few, many or a class for expanded clones.

>TRBV7-6|few|.|TRBJ1-3
TGTGCCAGCAGCTCCTTATTCCCAACAGGAGGAAACACCATATATTTT
CASSSLFPTGGNTIYF
>TRBV7-9|many|.|TRBJ2-1
TGTGCCAGCAGCCCGGAGTCGGATGAGCAGTTCTTC
CASSPESDEQFF
>TRBV24-1|many|.|TRBJ1-2
TGTGCCACCAGTGATAATAGCTGGGATGGCTATGGCTACACCTTC
CATSDNSWDGYGYTF
>TRBV10-2|many|TRBD1|TRBJ1-5
TGCGCCAGCAGTGAGTTAGTCGGGACAGGAAAGTTTAGCAATCAGCCCCAGCATTTT
CASSELVGTGKFSNQPQHF
>TRBV6-1|.|.|TRBJ2-7
TGTGCCAGCACCTTCCTGGACTGGCAGTCCTACGAGCAGTACTTC
CASTFLDWQSYEQYF
>TRBV3-1|.|.|TRBJ1-1
TGTGCCAGCAGCCGATTAACTGAAGCTTTCTTT
CASSRLTEAFF
>TRBV7-9|many|TRBD2|TRBJ2-2
TGTGCCAGCAGCTGGTCTAGCGGGAGTGGGCCCGGGGAGCTGTTTTTT
CASSWSSGSGPGELFF
>TRBV10-3|.|TRBD1|TRBJ2-3
TGTGCCATCACCGGGACAGGGAGCACAGATACGCAGTATTTT
CAITGTGSTDTQYF
>TRBV13|few|TRBD1|TRBJ2-4
TGTGCCAGCAGCCTCGACAGGGGTGCCAAAAACATTCAGTACTTC
CASSLDRGAKNIQYF
>TRBV5-8|many|.|TRBJ1-2
TGTGCCAGCAGCTATACAGGGATGAACTATGGCTACACCTTC
CASSYTGMNYGYTF
>TRBV6-1|many|.|TRBJ2-3
TGTGCCAGCAGTCTCCGGGGTATTTCTCAGGCAGATACGCAGTATTTT
CASSLRGISQADTQYF
>TRBV20-1|many|.|TRBJ1-2
TGCAGTGCTAGAATCCTCTTGGACAGCTCTGACGGCTACACCTTC
CSARILLDSSDGYTF
>TRBV12-3/TRBV12-4|many|.|TRBJ1-1
TGTGCCAGCAGTACAGGGCTTGGGGGGAACACTGAAGCTTTCTTT
CASSTGLGGNTEAFF
>TRBV5-1|many|.|TRBJ2-1
TGCGCCAGCAGCGGGGTACTAGTATCCAATGAGCAGTTCTTC
CASSGVLVSNEQFF
>TRBV4-2|few|TRBD2|TRBJ2-3
TGTGCCAGCAGCCAACTCATAGCGGGGGTCGCCAAGGGGACGCAGTATTTT
CASSQLIAGVAKGTQYF
>TRBV2|many|.|TRBJ2-5
TGTGCCAGCAACAGAGAAGAGACCCAGTACTTC
CASNREETQYF
>TRBV6-1|many|TRBD1|TRBJ2-5
TGTGCCAGCAGTTTCCGGGACAGGGGGCCGGAGACCCAGTACTTC
CASSFRDRGPETQYF
>TRBV15|many|TRBD2|TRBJ2-7
TGTGCCACCAGCAGAGTCCGGGGGGGCCACGAGCAGTACTTC
CATSRVRGGHEQYF
>TRBV12-3/TRBV12-4|many|TRBD1|TRBJ2-7
TGTGCCAGCAGTCGAGGGGGCTTCGCCTACGAGCAGTACTTC
CASSRGGFAYEQYF
>TRBV6-1|many|.|TRBJ2-1
TGTGCCAGCAGTGAATACGCTAGCAGATACTACAATGAGCAGTTCTTC
CASSEYASRYYNEQFF
>TRBV6-1|few|.|TRBJ2-7
TGTGCCAGCAGTCGTCAGCCGGACAGTTCCTACGAGCAGTACTTC
CASSRQPDSSYEQYF
>TRBV2|.|.|TRBJ1-1
TGTGCCAGTCCCCAGGAGATTAACACTGAAGCTTTCTTT
CASPQEINTEAFF
>TRBV2|many|TRBD1|TRBJ2-5
TGTGCCAGCAGTAGCCGGACAGGGGTGGATGAGACCCAGTACTTC
CASSSRTGVDETQYF
>TRBV28|many|.|TRBJ1-1
TGTGCCAGCAGTGGGTGGTGGGGCACGAACACTGAAGCTTTCTTT
CASSGWWGTNTEAFF
>TRBV7-9|.|TRBD2|TRBJ2-1
TGTGCCAGCAGCTTAAGAGCGGGGATGCGAAATGAGCAGTTCTTC
CASSLRAGMRNEQFF
>TRBV5-4|.|.|TRBJ1-6
TGTGCCAGCAGCTTGGGAAGGGAAAGATCCTCCTATAATTCACCCCTCCACTTT
CASSLGRERSSYNSPLHF
>TRBV29-1|.|.|TRBJ2-7
TGCAGCGTTGTCCTGGGACCCTACGAGCAGTACTTC
CSVVLGPYEQYF
>TRBV27|few|TRBD2|TRBJ2-7
TGTGCCAGCAGTTTATCCAGCGGGGGGGCGGGCGAGCAGTACTTC
CASSLSSGGAGEQYF
>TRBV7-9|many|.|TRBJ2-3
TGTGCCAGCAGCTTAAAGTGGGGAGATACGCAGTATTTT
CASSLKWGDTQYF
>TRBV9|many|.|TRBJ2-7
TGTGCCAGCAGCGTTACTGGGGCAGTGGGAGAGCAGTACTTC
CASSVTGAVGEQYF
>TRBV20-1|few|.|TRBJ2-5
TGCAGTGCTAGAGGAGCCGGGAGAAGTGTTGAGACCCAGTACTTC
CSARGAGRSVETQYF
>TRBV4-2|many|.|TRBJ1-4
TGTGCCAGCAGCCAACAAGCAGGCCCCACTAATGAAAAACTGTTTTTT
CASSQQAGPTNEKLFF
>TRBV6-1|.|.|TRBJ2-1
TGTGCCAGCAGTGTGGGGGGGCCCCACAATGAGCAGTTCTTC
CASSVGGPHNEQFF
>TRBV28|many|TRBD2|TRBJ2-7
TGTGCCAGCAGTCCTAGCGGTCCTTACGAGCAGTACTTC
CASSPSGPYEQYF
>TRBV11-2|.|.|TRBJ2-7
TGTGCCAGCAGCCCATCCGGGGGCTTACACGAGCAGTACTTC
CASSPSGGLHEQYF
>TRBV19|.|TRBD1|TRBJ1-5
TGTGCCAGTAGTATGACCGGGACAGGGGGTAATCAGCCCCAGCATTTT
CASSMTGTGGNQPQHF
>TRBV7-2|many|.|TRBJ1-1
TGTGCCAGCAGCTTAAGGCGGTACACTGAAGCTTTCTTT
CASSLRRYTEAFF
>TRBV19|many|.|TRBJ2-7
TGTGCCAGTAGTACCCGGCGGGACACCCGTACCCCCTACGAGCAGTACTTC
CASSTRRDTRTPYEQYF
>TRBV19|few|TRBD1|TRBJ2-2
TGTGCCAGTACCCGGACAGGGCTTTTCAGTAGGGACCAAAAGAACACCGGGGAGCTGTTTTTT
CASTRTGLFSRDQKNTGELFF
>TRBV2|.|.|TRBJ2-7
TGTGCCAGTACCCCTTACGGCGCGGGAACCTCCGAGCAGTACTTC
CASTPYGAGTSEQYF
>TRBV7-2|many|TRBD2|TRBJ2-7
TGTGCCAGCAGCTTAGTGGTAGCGGGGGCCTACGAGCAGTACTTC
CASSLVVAGAYEQYF
>TRBV19|few|.|TRBJ1-2
TGTGCCAGTAGTTCGCCAACAGGGAACTATGGCTACACCTTC
CASSSPTGNYGYTF
>TRBV5-1|many|.|TRBJ2-1
TGCGCCAGCAGCTTGGCCGGGGAGGAGCAGTTCTTC
CASSLAGEEQFF
>TRBV19|few|TRBD1|TRBJ1-5
TGTGCCAGTAGCGAAGACAGGGTGCGCAATCAGCCCCAGCATTTT
CASSEDRVRNQPQHF
>TRBV30|many|.|TRBJ1-2
TGTGCCTGGAGTAACGACGCCCGATTCTATGGCTACACCTTC
CAWSNDARFYGYTF
>TRBV6-6|many|.|TRBJ1-5
TGTGCCAGCAGTTACCAGGGGCTCAATCAGCCCCAGCATTTT
CASSYQGLNQPQHF
>TRBV11-2|once|TRBD2|TRBJ2-7
TGTGCCAGCAGCCGAGGGACTAGCGGGGAGGGGGCAGCCTACGAGCAGTACTTC
CASSRGTSGEGAAYEQYF
>TRBV11-2|many|.|TRBJ2-5
TGTGCCAGCAGCCCCGCGGTCGGGACCCAGTACTTC
CASSPAVGTQYF